Detailed here is one T cell receptor beta chain. Its matching antigen is unknown. The data were taken from a study of T-cell reconstitution after alpha-beta-depleted transplantation in children. The library targeted TCRbeta and was prepared with unique molecular identifiers. MiXCR, applied by TCRdb to the PCR reads, yields one record per CDR3 protein. Altogether fewer than 250,000 distinct CDR3 sequences are present, about a sixth being singletons, with the ten largest covering about 41%. Study-wide results and caveats: From newly produced T cells came most of the T-cell counts and diversity one year after transplant. Two months or so post-transplant, alpha-beta T cells reportedly derived from several hundred expanded graft clones. For some patients, TCRbeta diversity was high at day 60 because of recipient T cells and thymic progenitors that survived.

The sample was PBMCs, mostly from graft donor cells, taken 360 days after TCRalphabeta/CD19-depleted stem cell transplant. The receptor was derived from a male patient between 2 and 10 years old who had a stem cell transplant for acute lymphoblastic leukemia, so the T cells may come from the graft donor.

The DNA for the CDR3 is TGTGCCAGCAGCTCCCCGGACCCTACTTGGGCCCAGTACTTC. It codes for CASSSPDPTWAQYF. This chain joins TRBV7-8 and TRBJ2-5; no firm D call. In germline, CDR1 is SGHVS, CDR2 FQNEAQ. The ends were cut back, 4 bases at V and 9 bases at J, with 18 bases in the middle. The CDR3 loop spans 14 amino acids.